Listed below are T cell receptor beta chains from one sample, sequenced in a study of PD-1 blockade in classical Hodgkin lymphoma. Produced via immunoSEQ multiplex PCR; TCRdb's table is partial and in-frame only. Of 9,500 to 12,000 clones listed, approximately 81% are singletons. The sequencing here drew on peripheral blood mononuclear cells (PBMCs), taken at baseline. Every receptor here comes from a human donor with classical Hodgkin lymphoma. The CDR3 runs from the conserved cysteine through the conserved F or W. Fields, in order: clone size, J gene, V gene, D gene, CDR3 protein, CDR3 DNA. A D gene is named only where the DNA matches it firmly. The size entry is marked missing in some rows and otherwise reads once, few, many or a size class.

size: large; J: TRBJ1-2; V: TRBV7-2; D: NA; CDR3: CASSLGSGQPYGYTF; DNA: TGTGCCAGCAGCTTGGGGTCGGGGCAACCCTATGGCTACACCTTC
size: NA; J: TRBJ2-2; V: TRBV7-3; D: TRBD1; CDR3: CASSSITGGGELFF; DNA: TGTGCCAGCAGCTCCATAACAGGGGGCGGGGAGCTGTTTTTT
size: NA; J: TRBJ2-1; V: TRBV7-6; D: NA; CDR3: CASSLGGVPYNEQFF; DNA: TGTGCCAGCAGCTTAGGAGGGGTCCCCTACAATGAGCAGTTCTTC
size: NA; J: TRBJ2-7; V: TRBV7-3; D: NA; CDR3: CASSLSAYF; DNA: TGTGCCAGCAGCTTAAGTGCGTACTTC
size: NA; J: TRBJ2-3; V: TRBV5-1; D: NA; CDR3: CASVRGGSTDTQYF; DNA: TGCGCCAGCGTAAGAGGAGGGAGCACAGATACGCAGTATTTT
size: NA; J: TRBJ2-1; V: TRBV19; D: NA; CDR3: CASMPRAGAYNEQFF; DNA: TGTGCCAGTATGCCCCGGGCAGGGGCCTACAATGAGCAGTTCTTC
size: NA; J: TRBJ1-1; V: TRBV29-1; D: NA; CDR3: CSVGQHGTEAFF; DNA: TGCAGCGTTGGACAGCACGGCACTGAAGCTTTCTTT
size: NA; J: TRBJ2-1; V: TRBV9; D: NA; CDR3: CASSRGGGGAYNEQFF; DNA: TGTGCCAGCAGTCGAGGGGGTGGTGGAGCCTACAATGAGCAGTTCTTC
size: NA; J: TRBJ2-6; V: TRBV7-9; D: TRBD2; CDR3: CASSSLAGGYSGANVLTF; DNA: TGTGCCAGCAGCTCGTTAGCGGGGGGCTACTCTGGGGCCAACGTCCTGACTTTC
size: NA; J: TRBJ1-2; V: TRBV10-2; D: NA; CDR3: CASSEGEIGGYTF; DNA: TGCGCCAGCAGTGAAGGGGAGATTGGCGGCTACACCTTC
size: NA; J: TRBJ2-5; V: TRBV5-1; D: NA; CDR3: CASTLWGETQYF; DNA: TGCGCCAGCACCCTCTGGGGGGAGACCCAGTACTTC
size: NA; J: TRBJ2-1; V: TRBV7-8; D: NA; CDR3: CASSLASGAYNEQFF; DNA: TGTGCCAGCAGCTTAGCCAGCGGCGCATACAATGAGCAGTTCTTC
size: NA; J: TRBJ2-7; V: TRBV5-1; D: TRBD1; CDR3: CASSLSPGTGNEQYF; DNA: TGCGCCAGCAGCTTAAGTCCCGGGACAGGCAACGAGCAGTACTTC
size: NA; J: TRBJ2-5; V: TRBV9; D: NA; CDR3: CASSATPGVTQYF; DNA: TGTGCCAGCAGCGCCACCCCCGGGGTGACCCAGTACTTC
size: few; J: TRBJ2-5; V: TRBV5-1; D: TRBD1; CDR3: CASSSGGGETQYF; DNA: TGCGCCAGCAGCTCAGGGGGCGGCGAGACCCAGTACTTC
size: NA; J: TRBJ1-1; V: TRBV6-5; D: TRBD1; CDR3: CASSYGKGARVTEAFF; DNA: TGTGCCAGCAGTTACGGGAAGGGGGCGCGTGTCACTGAAGCTTTCTTT
size: NA; J: TRBJ1-4; V: TRBV25-1; D: NA; CDR3: CASSDVGGSNEKLFF; DNA: TGTGCCAGCAGTGACGTTGGGGGAAGTAATGAAAAACTGTTTTTT
size: once; J: TRBJ1-5; V: TRBV29-1; D: NA; CDR3: CSVSDGVSQPQHF; DNA: TGCAGCGTTTCCGACGGGGTCTCTCAGCCCCAGCATTTT
size: NA; J: TRBJ2-7; V: TRBV19; D: NA; CDR3: CASSPSITGAIEQYF; DNA: TGTGCCAGTAGTCCCTCGATAACGGGAGCTATTGAGCAGTACTTC
size: NA; J: TRBJ2-6; V: TRBV9; D: NA; CDR3: CASSGQAAGANVLTF; DNA: TGTGCCAGCAGCGGACAGGCAGCTGGGGCCAACGTCCTGACTTTC
size: NA; J: TRBJ2-5; V: TRBV5-1; D: TRBD1; CDR3: CASSLAGQGGETQYF; DNA: TGCGCCAGCAGCTTGGCGGGACAGGGGGGAGAGACCCAGTACTTC
size: NA; J: TRBJ2-3; V: TRBV5-4; D: TRBD1; CDR3: CASSLANRGGTDTQYF; DNA: TGTGCCAGCAGCTTGGCCAACAGGGGGGGCACAGATACGCAGTATTTT
size: NA; J: TRBJ2-3; V: TRBV18; D: NA; CDR3: CASSPGSTDTQYF; DNA: TGTGCCAGCTCACCGGGTAGCACAGATACGCAGTATTTT
size: NA; J: TRBJ2-1; V: TRBV5-4; D: TRBD2; CDR3: CASSHGGRMNEQFF; DNA: TGTGCCAGCAGTCACGGGGGGAGGATGAATGAGCAGTTCTTC
size: NA; J: TRBJ2-3; V: TRBV4-1; D: TRBD2; CDR3: CASSPASGFTDTQYF; DNA: TGCGCCAGCAGCCCGGCTAGCGGATTCACAGATACGCAGTATTTT
size: NA; J: TRBJ2-1; V: TRBV9; D: TRBD1; CDR3: CASSVGIGGINEQFF; DNA: TGTGCCAGCAGCGTAGGTATAGGGGGCATCAATGAGCAGTTCTTC
size: NA; J: TRBJ1-2; V: TRBV30; D: NA; CDR3: CAWSVPEANYGYTF; DNA: TGTGCCTGGAGTGTACCAGAAGCTAACTATGGCTACACCTTC
size: NA; J: TRBJ2-7; V: TRBV7-3; D: TRBD2; CDR3: CASSLTGLAGGFHSYEQYF; DNA: TGTGCCAGCAGCTTAACGGGACTAGCGGGAGGCTTCCACTCCTACGAGCAGTACTTC
size: NA; J: TRBJ1-3; V: TRBV5-4; D: NA; CDR3: CASGSSRAGNTIYF; DNA: TGTGCCAGCGGAAGCTCGAGGGCTGGAAACACCATATATTTT
size: NA; J: TRBJ2-7; V: TRBV4-1; D: NA; CDR3: CASSQGTGTYEQYF; DNA: TGCGCCAGCAGCCAAGGCACAGGGACCTACGAGCAGTACTTC
size: NA; J: TRBJ2-1; V: TRBV27; D: NA; CDR3: CASGDTGYNEQFF; DNA: TGTGCCAGCGGTGATACCGGGTACAATGAGCAGTTCTTC
size: NA; J: TRBJ2-3; V: TRBV27; D: NA; CDR3: CASTNTDTQYF; DNA: TGTGCCAGCACAAACACAGATACGCAGTATTTT
size: NA; J: TRBJ2-1; V: TRBV9; D: TRBD2; CDR3: CASSVALGGLIDEQFF; DNA: TGTGCCAGCAGCGTAGCGTTGGGGGGACTAATCGATGAGCAGTTCTTC
size: NA; J: TRBJ2-1; V: TRBV5-1; D: TRBD2; CDR3: CASSLGTSGIYNEQFF; DNA: TGCGCCAGCAGCTTGGGGACTAGCGGGATATACAATGAGCAGTTCTTC
size: NA; J: TRBJ1-6; V: TRBV19; D: NA; CDR3: CASSIGAGDNSPLHF; DNA: TGTGCCAGTAGTATAGGGGCAGGGGACAATTCACCCCTCCACTTT
size: NA; J: TRBJ2-1; V: TRBV11-3; D: NA; CDR3: CASRDRGSYNEQFF; DNA: TGTGCCAGCAGGGATCGGGGCTCCTACAATGAGCAGTTCTTC
size: NA; J: TRBJ1-2; V: TRBV6-7; D: NA; CDR3: CAIPRGRRGYTF; DNA: TGTGCCATCCCCCGGGGGCGCAGGGGCTACACCTTC
size: NA; J: TRBJ1-1; V: TRBV28; D: NA; CDR3: CASGVRFEAFF; DNA: TGTGCCAGCGGAGTCAGGTTTGAGGCTTTCTTT
size: NA; J: TRBJ2-1; V: TRBV5-4; D: TRBD2; CDR3: CASSLDGGKQFF; DNA: TGTGCCAGCAGCTTGGACGGGGGGAAGCAGTTCTTC
size: NA; J: TRBJ1-2; V: TRBV27; D: TRBD1; CDR3: CASSPRTGGGYTF; DNA: TGTGCCAGCAGCCCCCGGACAGGGGGAGGCTACACCTTC
size: NA; J: TRBJ2-7; V: TRBV7-9; D: NA; CDR3: CASTDDRSSYEQYF; DNA: TGTGCCAGCACCGATGACAGGTCCTCCTACGAGCAGTACTTC
size: few; J: TRBJ1-1; V: TRBV30; D: NA; CDR3: CAWSVIKGPTEAFF; DNA: TGTGCCTGGAGTGTAATCAAGGGACCCACTGAAGCTTTCTTT
size: NA; J: TRBJ1-4; V: TRBV15; D: NA; CDR3: CATSRGPNEKLFF; DNA: TGTGCCACCAGCCGGGGTCCTAATGAAAAACTGTTTTTT
size: NA; J: TRBJ2-7; V: TRBV11-2; D: TRBD1; CDR3: CASRGTGYSYEQYF; DNA: TGTGCCAGCAGAGGGACAGGGTACTCCTACGAGCAGTACTTC
size: NA; J: TRBJ2-1; V: TRBV4-2; D: NA; CDR3: CASSQELRGVEQFF; DNA: TGTGCCAGCAGCCAAGAACTCAGAGGGGTTGAGCAGTTCTTC
size: NA; J: TRBJ2-3; V: TRBV27; D: TRBD1; CDR3: CASSLYYRTGEYF; DNA: TGTGCCAGCAGTTTATACTACCGGACAGGGGAGTATTTT
size: NA; J: TRBJ2-3; V: TRBV7-2; D: TRBD2; CDR3: CASSLARTSGVDTQYF; DNA: TGTGCCAGCAGCTTAGCGCGGACTAGCGGGGTGGATACGCAGTATTTT
size: NA; J: TRBJ1-2; V: TRBV28; D: NA; CDR3: CASSLFSVRGGVVYGYTF; DNA: TGTGCCAGCAGTTTATTCTCAGTCCGAGGGGGAGTAGTCTATGGCTACACCTTC
size: NA; J: TRBJ2-3; V: TRBV5-4; D: TRBD1; CDR3: CASRTGYRTDTQYF; DNA: TGTGCCAGCAGGACAGGGTACCGCACAGATACGCAGTATTTT
size: NA; J: TRBJ2-7; V: TRBV20-1; D: NA; CDR3: CSASEEYEQYF; DNA: TGCAGTGCTAGCGAGGAGTACGAGCAGTACTTC
size: few; J: TRBJ2-7; V: TRBV5-1; D: TRBD2; CDR3: CASSLAGGSYYEQYF; DNA: TGCGCCAGCAGCTTGGCGGGAGGGTCTTACTACGAGCAGTACTTC
size: NA; J: TRBJ1-6; V: TRBV28; D: NA; CDR3: CASSFAPGPGNSPLHF; DNA: TGTGCCAGCAGTTTCGCACCGGGCCCCGGCAATTCACCCCTCCACTTT
size: NA; J: TRBJ2-6; V: TRBV15; D: TRBD1; CDR3: CATSRGGGTGVGGANVLTF; DNA: TGTGCCACCAGCAGAGGCGGAGGGACAGGGGTTGGCGGGGCCAACGTCCTGACTTTC
size: once; J: TRBJ2-7; V: TRBV11-2; D: TRBD2; CDR3: CASSLGVASGTLHEQYF; DNA: TGTGCCAGCAGCTTAGGGGTGGCTAGCGGGACTCTCCACGAGCAGTACTTC
size: NA; J: TRBJ1-2; V: TRBV5-1; D: NA; CDR3: CASSLFQRVANYGYTF; DNA: TGCGCCAGCAGCTTGTTCCAAAGGGTGGCTAACTATGGCTACACCTTC
size: NA; J: TRBJ1-2; V: TRBV11-1; D: NA; CDR3: CASSQGTGSGYTF; DNA: TGTGCCAGCAGTCAGGGAACCGGGTCGGGCTACACCTTC
size: NA; J: TRBJ2-7; V: TRBV10-3; D: TRBD2; CDR3: CAISGGGVSYEQYF; DNA: TGTGCCATTAGCGGCGGGGGTGTGAGCTACGAGCAGTACTTC
size: NA; J: TRBJ1-1; V: TRBV2; D: TRBD1; CDR3: CASSGRDSLAFF; DNA: TGTGCCAGCAGTGGACGGGACAGTCTGGCTTTCTTT